The table lists the clone carrying this T cell receptor beta chain with a count of one. The target antigen is unknown. Libraries were prepared by immunoSEQ multiplex PCR; TCRdb keeps only in-frame clonotypes and omits some of them. The sample includes about 140,000 clones, roughly 87% of them seen just once. The sample belongs to a study of T cell responses to AZD1222 COVID-19 vaccine. Study findings and constraints: Spike-specific TCR depth and breadth grew after two AZD1222 doses.

J was trimmed by 4 bases and V by 0 bases; bases with no gene match: 3. CDR3 length: 16 residues. In germline, CDR1 is SGHNT, CDR2 YYREEE (reference sequence). V gene TRBV5-4 combines with J gene TRBJ2-1, with 11 bases that match TRBD2. This TCR was sampled from an adult who received the AZD1222 COVID-19 vaccine. The source material was peripheral blood, sampled 28 days after the second AZD1222 dose. Written as DNA, the CDR3 is TGTGCCAGCAGCTTGGGGGGACTAGCGGCTTACAATGAGCAGTTCTTC. Its protein product is CASSLGGLAAYNEQFF.